Listed below are T cell receptor beta chains from one sample, sequenced in a study of graft-versus-host responses after intestinal transplantation. The method was immunoSEQ multiplex PCR; TCRdb's version includes in-frame clones alone and lacks a portion of them. The table records around 96,000 clones, approximately 92% of them present only once. The source was PBMCs, collected about 460 days after intestinal transplant. The receptors were sampled from a human patient who received an intestinal transplant, so some T cells may come from the graft donor. CDR3s include the opening cysteine and the closing phenylalanine or tryptophan. The D gene is left open where the match is weak. Where a row states a size, it is once, few, many or the class of an expanded clone; other rows omit it.

size: -; V: TRBV19; J: TRBJ1-2; D: -; CDR3: CASTEGGGANYGYTF; DNA: TGTGCCAGTACCGAAGGGGGGGGAGCTAACTATGGCTACACCTTC
size: -; V: TRBV1; J: TRBJ1-3; D: -; CDR3: CTSSQLLPGCSGNTIYF; DNA: TGCACCAGCAGCCAACTCCTGCCGGGGTGCTCTGGAAACACCATATATTTT
size: -; V: TRBV15; J: TRBJ1-4; D: -; CDR3: CATSSTGLGEKLFF; DNA: TGTGCCACCAGCAGTACAGGGTTGGGGGAAAAACTGTTTTTT
size: -; V: TRBV4-2; J: TRBJ2-1; D: -; CDR3: CASSQVGARAAGNEQFF; DNA: TGTGCCAGCAGCCAAGTGGGAGCCAGAGCGGCTGGGAATGAGCAGTTCTTC
size: -; V: TRBV5-1; J: TRBJ2-5; D: -; CDR3: CASSFSTIQETQYF; DNA: TGCGCCAGCAGCTTCTCCACTATTCAAGAGACCCAGTACTTC
size: -; V: TRBV6-5; J: TRBJ1-1; D: -; CDR3: CASNRGGITEAFF; DNA: TGTGCCAGCAATCGAGGGGGAATCACTGAAGCTTTCTTT
size: -; V: TRBV2; J: TRBJ1-4; D: -; CDR3: CASRRGGLTNEKLFF; DNA: TGTGCCAGCAGGCGCGGGGGGTTAACTAATGAAAAACTGTTTTTT
size: -; V: TRBV19; J: TRBJ1-5; D: -; CDR3: CASSIMGRGGNQPQHF; DNA: TGTGCCAGTAGTATTATGGGACGGGGTGGCAATCAGCCCCAGCATTTT
size: -; V: TRBV9; J: TRBJ2-1; D: -; CDR3: CASSVGPGVEQFF; DNA: TGTGCCAGCAGCGTAGGTCCGGGGGTTGAGCAGTTCTTC
size: -; V: TRBV2; J: TRBJ1-1; D: -; CDR3: CASSEQLNTEAFF; DNA: TGTGCCAGCAGTGAACAGCTGAACACTGAAGCTTTCTTT
size: once; V: TRBV27; J: TRBJ2-7; D: -; CDR3: CASSRQNSYEQYF; DNA: TGTGCCAGCAGCCGACAGAACTCCTACGAGCAGTACTTC
size: -; V: TRBV18; J: TRBJ1-1; D: -; CDR3: CASSPAGRSEAFF; DNA: TGTGCCAGCTCACCTGCGGGACGGTCTGAAGCTTTCTTT
size: -; V: TRBV5-6; J: TRBJ1-5; D: -; CDR3: CASSLAGSPRQPQHF; DNA: TGTGCCAGCAGCTTGGCCGGGAGTCCCCGTCAGCCCCAGCATTTT
size: -; V: TRBV6-6; J: TRBJ1-3; D: -; CDR3: CASSYVGVSSGNTIYF; DNA: TGTGCCAGCAGTTACGTAGGGGTTTCCTCTGGAAACACCATATATTTT
size: few; V: TRBV19; J: TRBJ1-1; D: -; CDR3: CASSWGLANTEAFF; DNA: TGTGCCAGTAGTTGGGGGTTGGCGAACACTGAAGCTTTCTTT
size: -; V: TRBV7-9; J: TRBJ2-3; D: TRBD2; CDR3: CASSPLAGAADTQYF; DNA: TGTGCCAGCAGCCCACTAGCGGGGGCTGCAGATACGCAGTATTTT
size: -; V: TRBV5-6; J: TRBJ2-1; D: -; CDR3: CASSLWSLSYNEQFF; DNA: TGTGCCAGCAGCTTGTGGTCGCTTTCCTACAATGAGCAGTTCTTC
size: -; V: TRBV5-1; J: TRBJ2-3; D: TRBD2; CDR3: CASSWRSGGTDTQYF; DNA: TGCGCCAGCAGCTGGAGGAGCGGGGGCACAGATACGCAGTATTTT
size: -; V: TRBV2; J: TRBJ1-2; D: -; CDR3: CASSEVGRINYGYTF; DNA: TGTGCCAGCAGTGAAGTTGGAAGAATAAACTATGGCTACACCTTC
size: -; V: TRBV6-5; J: TRBJ2-1; D: -; CDR3: CASRRHPNEQFF; DNA: TGTGCCAGCAGAAGGCACCCGAATGAGCAGTTCTTC
size: -; V: TRBV10-3; J: TRBJ1-3; D: TRBD1; CDR3: CAISEWTGIGENTIYF; DNA: TGTGCCATCAGTGAATGGACAGGGATTGGCGAAAACACCATATATTTT
size: -; V: TRBV9; J: TRBJ2-1; D: -; CDR3: CASSVGWGNEQFF; DNA: TGTGCCAGCAGCGTAGGTTGGGGCAATGAGCAGTTCTTC
size: -; V: TRBV7-2; J: TRBJ1-1; D: -; CDR3: CASSPEVGTGAFF; DNA: TGTGCCAGCAGCCCGGAGGTGGGGACCGGAGCTTTCTTT
size: -; V: TRBV4-1; J: TRBJ2-3; D: TRBD2; CDR3: CASSRQLAGDRDTQYF; DNA: TGCGCCAGCAGCCGACAACTAGCGGGGGATAGGGATACGCAGTATTTT
size: -; V: TRBV9; J: TRBJ1-1; D: TRBD1; CDR3: CASTPTGAVNTEAFF; DNA: TGTGCCAGCACCCCGACAGGGGCCGTGAACACTGAAGCTTTCTTT
size: -; V: TRBV21-1; J: TRBJ2-4; D: -; CDR3: CASSAHGGAGAKNIQYF; DNA: TGTGCCAGCAGCGCCCACGGGGGGGCCGGGGCCAAAAACATTCAGTACTTC
size: once; V: TRBV5-5; J: TRBJ1-2; D: -; CDR3: CASRQPSGYGYTF; DNA: TGTGCCAGCAGACAACCATCGGGCTATGGCTACACCTTC
size: -; V: TRBV18; J: TRBJ2-7; D: TRBD1; CDR3: CASSPGTGDYEQYF; DNA: TGTGCCAGCTCACCGGGGACAGGGGACTACGAGCAGTACTTC
size: -; V: TRBV18; J: TRBJ1-2; D: -; CDR3: CASSPAGTSNYGYTF; DNA: TGTGCCAGCTCACCAGCCGGGACGTCCAACTATGGCTACACCTTC
size: -; V: TRBV5-1; J: TRBJ1-2; D: -; CDR3: CASSLADDRPYGYTF; DNA: TGCGCCAGCAGCTTGGCTGACGACAGGCCCTATGGCTACACCTTC
size: -; V: TRBV18; J: TRBJ1-5; D: -; CDR3: CASSARVGDSNQPQHF; DNA: TGTGCCAGCTCGGCCAGGGTGGGCGATAGCAATCAGCCCCAGCATTTT
size: few; V: TRBV19; J: TRBJ2-2; D: -; CDR3: CASSIDIDTGELFF; DNA: TGTGCCAGTAGTATAGATATAGACACCGGGGAGCTGTTTTTT
size: -; V: TRBV19; J: TRBJ1-6; D: -; CDR3: CASSGGNSPLHF; DNA: TGTGCCAGTAGTGGGGGCAATTCACCCCTCCACTTT
size: -; V: TRBV2; J: TRBJ2-3; D: TRBD2; CDR3: CAARGLTDTQYF; DNA: TGTGCCGCCCGGGGACTAACAGATACGCAGTATTTT
size: -; V: TRBV10-1; J: TRBJ2-5; D: -; CDR3: CASSPRGSGPGAETQYF; DNA: TGCGCCAGCAGCCCCAGGGGGAGCGGGCCCGGAGCAGAGACCCAGTACTTC
size: -; V: TRBV5-6; J: TRBJ1-2; D: -; CDR3: CASSIRVQGGYGYTF; DNA: TGTGCCAGCAGCATTCGGGTCCAGGGAGGCTATGGCTACACCTTC
size: -; V: TRBV19; J: TRBJ1-6; D: TRBD1; CDR3: CASTSAGGINSPLHF; DNA: TGTGCCAGTACCTCGGCAGGGGGAATTAATTCACCCCTCCACTTT
size: -; V: TRBV18; J: TRBJ2-7; D: -; CDR3: CASSPREGRGSYEQYF; DNA: TGTGCCAGCTCACCACGTGAGGGAAGGGGCTCCTACGAGCAGTACTTC
size: -; V: TRBV5-1; J: TRBJ1-2; D: -; CDR3: CASSPGLANYGYTF; DNA: TGCGCCAGCAGCCCGGGACTAGCTAACTATGGCTACACCTTC
size: -; V: TRBV6-5; J: TRBJ2-7; D: -; CDR3: CASSGGGAVYEQYF; DNA: TGTGCCAGCAGTGGGGGTGGAGCGGTGTACGAGCAGTACTTC
size: -; V: TRBV6-6; J: TRBJ2-5; D: TRBD2; CDR3: CASILGRGGPETQYF; DNA: TGTGCCAGCATCCTTGGGCGGGGGGGCCCAGAGACCCAGTACTTC
size: -; V: TRBV12-5; J: TRBJ1-3; D: -; CDR3: CASGLPETDNDPGNTIYF; DNA: TGTGCTAGTGGTTTGCCAGAGACAGATAACGACCCTGGAAACACCATATATTTT
size: -; V: TRBV5-1; J: TRBJ2-3; D: -; CDR3: CASSEQGRTDTQYF; DNA: TGCGCCAGCAGCGAGCAGGGCCGCACAGATACGCAGTATTTT
size: -; V: TRBV25-1; J: TRBJ1-6; D: -; CDR3: CASMGTIPSPLHF; DNA: TGTGCCAGCATGGGGACAATTCCTTCACCCCTCCACTTT
size: -; V: TRBV19; J: TRBJ1-6; D: TRBD1; CDR3: CASSPGTGLSRSPLHF; DNA: TGTGCCAGTAGCCCCGGGACAGGGTTAAGTCGTTCACCCCTCCACTTT
size: -; V: TRBV11-3; J: TRBJ2-1; D: TRBD2; CDR3: CASSWTGLANHNEQFF; DNA: TGTGCCAGCAGCTGGACAGGACTAGCGAACCACAATGAGCAGTTCTTC
size: -; V: TRBV10-3; J: TRBJ2-1; D: TRBD2; CDR3: CAISGTSGGDNEQFF; DNA: TGTGCCATCAGTGGGACTAGCGGGGGGGACAATGAGCAGTTCTTC
size: -; V: TRBV12-1; J: TRBJ1-2; D: -; CDR3: CASSLGGGYGYTF; DNA: TGTGCCAGCAGCCTTGGGGGGGGCTATGGCTACACCTTC
size: -; V: TRBV7-8; J: TRBJ2-5; D: TRBD2; CDR3: CASSFGLAGAQETQYF; DNA: TGTGCCAGCAGCTTTGGACTAGCGGGGGCGCAAGAGACCCAGTACTTC
size: -; V: TRBV19; J: TRBJ1-5; D: TRBD1; CDR3: CASRLVTGGRNQPQHF; DNA: TGTGCCAGTAGGTTAGTGACAGGGGGCCGCAATCAGCCCCAGCATTTT
size: -; V: TRBV5-6; J: TRBJ1-1; D: -; CDR3: CASSLVVPRWRNTEAFF; DNA: TGTGCCAGCAGCTTGGTGGTTCCGCGGTGGCGGAACACTGAAGCTTTCTTT
size: -; V: TRBV9; J: TRBJ1-1; D: -; CDR3: CASNQGGGNTEAFF; DNA: TGTGCCAGCAACCAAGGGGGTGGGAACACTGAAGCTTTCTTT
size: -; V: TRBV7-2; J: TRBJ1-5; D: TRBD1; CDR3: CASSHDRGNRLPQHF; DNA: TGTGCCAGCAGCCACGACAGGGGCAACCGCCTGCCCCAGCATTTT
size: -; V: TRBV27; J: TRBJ1-2; D: -; CDR3: CASSLQRGAQYGYTF; DNA: TGTGCCAGCAGTTTGCAGCGGGGGGCGCAGTATGGCTACACCTTC